What follows are 14 T cell receptor beta chains derived from one specimen sequenced in a study of T cells in Graves' hyperthyroidism and ophthalmopathy. TCR beta CDR3 region amplification was performed from RNA transcripts. The TCR CDR3 first-round RT-PCR relied on the HTBI primer set. TCRdb called the multiplex PCR reads again in MiXCR, with one record for every CDR3 protein. The data contain approximately 420,000 distinct CDR3 sequences, approximately 14% of them singletons. Material: blood. The receptors were gathered from a woman aged 18-30 years with Graves' hyperthyroidism.

In its sample, this clonotype was seen many times. The rearrangement uses TRBV4-1 and TRBJ2-7, with D possibly TRBD2 on 6 matching bases. The germline CDR1 and CDR2 sequences are MGHRA and YSYEKL. Trimming took 3 bases from V and 2 from J, leaving 14 bases between them. The CDR3 spans 15 residues. The CDR3 loop reads CASSQESAGPYEQYF. The CDR3, as DNA: TGCGCCAGCAGCCAGGAGAGTGCGGGACCCTACGAGCAGTACTTC.

The chain is built from TRBV5-1 and TRBJ2-7, with a weak D call TRBD1 (5 bases). CDR1 SGHRS and CDR2 YFSETQ come from the germline V gene. V gave up 1 base and J gave up 8 bases, with 13 bases separating them. This CDR3 has 13 residues. The CDR3 DNA reads as TGCGCCAGCAGCTTGTCTGACAGATTGCAGCAGTACTTC. Its translation is CASSLSDRLQQYF.

This clonotype came up many times. As DNA, the CDR3 is TGCAGCGTTGAAGAATGGGTAGCGGGATTTGGTGAGGAGACCCAGTACTTC. This translates into CSVEEWVAGFGEETQYF. This sequence joins TRBV29-1 and TRBJ2-5; 8 nucleotides line up with TRBD2. CDR3 size: 17 residues. The V gene end was trimmed by 0 bases and the J gene end by 5 bases; junction bases not matched to a gene: 14. Germline CDR1 is SQVTM and CDR2 is ANQGSEA.

In its sample, this clonotype was seen many times. V usage is TRBV2 and J usage is TRBJ2-1; perhaps TRBD2 as D (9 bases). The germline V and J ends were trimmed by 11 bases and 8 bases, with 31 bases remaining between them. The CDR3 runs to 17 residues. Germline V gene data show CDR1 as SNHLY and CDR2 as FYNNEI. CDR3 amino acids: CAGRTGSGIAGVYEQFF. The DNA of the CDR3 is TGTGCCGGCCGGACAGGGAGTGGGATAGCGGGAGTTTATGAGCAGTTCTTC.

Many counts were recorded for this clonotype. This sequence joins TRBV6-6 and TRBJ1-2; D might be TRBD1 (6 bases). Germline lookup yields CDR1 MNHNY and CDR2 SVGAGI (reference sequence). Trimming removed 3 bases from V and 0 bases from J, with 8 bases in between. This CDR3 is 14 amino acids long. The CDR3 reads CASSYGQSNYGYTF. CDR3 DNA: TGTGCCAGCAGTTATGGACAGTCTAACTATGGCTACACCTTC.

In this sample, this clonotype turned up a few times. The genes are TRBV5-1 and TRBJ1-3; maybe TRBD1 (5 bases). V was shortened by 4 bases and J by 7 bases, with 15 bases between the two germline ends. This CDR3 contains 14 residues. CDR1 is SGHRS and CDR2 is YFSETQ in the germline V gene. The CDR3 DNA reads as TGCGCCAGCAGCACCTCCGGGACGACCAACACCATATATTTT. Translated: CASSTSGTTNTIYF.

This clonotype was found many times. The chain joins TRBV7-2 to TRBJ2-1, with D possibly matching TRBD2 (6 bases). Germline V gene lookup returns CDR1 SGHTA and CDR2 FQGNSA. Deletions cut 1 base from V and 3 bases from J, with 10 bases between. The CDR3 is 15 amino acids. Here the CDR3 DNA reads TGTGCCAGCAGCTTAGGCGGAGGGTACTACAATGAGCAGTTCTTC. It specifies CASSLGGGYYNEQFF.

This chain joins TRBV29-1 and TRBJ2-7, with 11 bases identical to TRBD2. V lost 1 base, J lost 2 bases, and 13 bases stayed unmatched. This CDR3 has 18 residues. Per the germline V gene, CDR1 is SQVTM and CDR2 is ANQGSEA. CDR3 nucleotides: TGCAGCGTTGAAGGGCTTGGGACTAGCGGATACTTTCCCTACGAGCAGTACTTC. Protein sequence: CSVEGLGTSGYFPYEQYF.

This clonotype has ten or more counts. The chain is built from TRBV3-1 and TRBJ2-7, with D perhaps TRBD1 (6 bases). The CDR3 spans 14 residues. Germline V gives CDR1 LGHDT, CDR2 YNNKEL (reference sequence). The V end lost 3 bases, the J end lost 8 bases, and 17 bases lay between the germline ends. CDR3 sequence (DNA): TGTGCCAGCAGCCAGGGGGCAACGTCAAGAAAGCAGTACTTC. It yields the protein CASSQGATSRKQYF.

This clonotype occurred a few times. The chain couples TRBV20-1 to TRBJ1-1; D is undetermined. The germline V gene encodes CDR1 DFQATT and CDR2 SNEGSKA (reference sequence). The CDR3 has 14 residues. The V end was cut by 0 bases, the J end by 1 base, with 9 bases between. CDR3 sequence (DNA): TGCAGTGCTAGAGACTGGACGGAGAACACTGAAGCTTTCTTT. This gives the protein CSARDWTENTEAFF.

Many counts were recorded for this clonotype. The J gene is TRBJ1-1, the V gene TRBV10-1; the match to TRBD1 covers 11 bases. V dropped 3 bases and J dropped 0; count of bases not matched to a gene: 9. The germline CDR1 and CDR2 sequences are WNHNN and SYGVQD (reference sequence). CDR3 length equals 18 residues. The CDR3 region has the DNA TGCGCCAGCAGTGACTATATCGGACAGGGGGCAATGAACACTGAAGCTTTCTTT. This codes for CASSDYIGQGAMNTEAFF.

This clonotype was seen at least ten times. This chain links TRBV5-1 with TRBJ2-3; possible D gene TRBD1, 5 bases. The germline V and J ends were trimmed by 0 bases and 0 bases, with 8 bases remaining between them. CDR1 is SGHRS, CDR2 YFSETQ, per germline. The CDR3 loop spans 15 amino acids. The CDR3 DNA reads as TGCGCCAGCAGCTTGGGGACACTTAGCACAGATACGCAGTATTTT. Protein product: CASSLGTLSTDTQYF.

This clonotype was recorded many times. The gene calls are TRBV30 and TRBJ2-1, with D tentatively TRBD1 or TRBD2 (5 bases each). Germline assignment: CDR1 GTSNPN and CDR2 SVGIG (reference sequence). This CDR3 has 12 residues. The V end lost 4 bases, the J end lost 7 bases, and 11 bases lay between the germline ends. As DNA, the CDR3 is TGTGCCTGGATGAGAGGGGCGAATGAGCAGTTCTTC. As protein: CAWMRGANEQFF.

This clonotype was picked up many times. The chain employs TRBV19 and TRBJ2-7, with 8 bases lining up with TRBD2. In germline, CDR1 is LNHDA, CDR2 SQIVND (reference sequence). V was clipped by 9 bases and J by 3 bases; unmatched bases: 4. The CDR3 loop spans 12 amino acids. This CDR3 is CASSAGGYEQYF. In nucleotides, the CDR3 is TGTGCCAGCAGCGCGGGGGGCTACGAGCAGTACTTC.